This entry lists 26 T cell receptor beta chains sequenced from one sample in a study of T cells in Graves' hyperthyroidism and ophthalmopathy. There were TCR beta CDR3 regions amplified from RNA transcripts. The TCR CDR3 first-round RT-PCR relied on the HTBI primer set. TCRdb reprocessed the multiplex PCR reads via MiXCR and lists one record per CDR3 protein. The data hold approximately 600,000 distinct CDR3 sequences, with roughly 13% observed a single time. Input material: blood. Every receptor here comes from a woman aged 30 to 39 with Graves' hyperthyroidism that later progressed to Graves' ophthalmopathy.

The sample holds many counts of this clonotype. This rearrangement joins TRBV6-1 to TRBJ1-4; 10 bases fit TRBD1. Germline CDR1 is MNHNS and CDR2 is SASEGT. This CDR3 spans 15 amino acids. J was trimmed by 7 bases and V by 5 bases; bases with no gene match: 7. Here the CDR3 reads CASSPRQGALEKLFF. The CDR3 DNA sequence: TGTGCCAGCAGTCCGAGACAGGGGGCGCTTGAAAAACTGTTTTTT.

The table lists this clonotype with many counts. The chain joins TRBV5-8 to TRBJ2-1; possibly TRBD1 or TRBD2 for D (5 bases each). Deletions cut 2 bases from V and 8 bases from J, with 8 bases between. The germline CDR1 and CDR2 sequences are SGHTS and YDEGEE. The CDR3 length is 12 residues. This chain's CDR3 is CASSFGGHEQFF. In DNA, the CDR3 is TGTGCCAGCAGCTTTGGGGGACATGAGCAGTTCTTC.

The chain employs TRBV14 and TRBJ2-1, with 8 bases identical to TRBD1. With 2 bases clipped from V and 2 bases from J, the junction kept 5 bases outside the gene matches. The CDR3 totals 16 residues. CDR1 and CDR2 (germline): SGHDN, FVKESK. The CDR3 region has the DNA TGTGCCAGCAGCCAAAGGACAGGGAGAACCTACAATGAGCAGTTCTTC. Protein: CASSQRTGRTYNEQFF.

The V gene is TRBV4-1, the J gene TRBJ2-7; 7 positions agree with TRBD1. Germline V CDR1 and CDR2: MGHRA, YSYEKL. The V gene end was trimmed by 4 bases and the J gene end by 5 bases; junction bases not matched to a gene: 14. The CDR3 sequence is 16 residues long. The CDR3 DNA sequence: TGCGCCAGCAGCCCAGAACTAGGACAGGTGGTGGACGAGCAGTACTTC. It encodes CASSPELGQVVDEQYF.

This clonotype has only one observation. This chain uses TRBV7-9 with TRBJ2-7, with D possibly TRBD2 on 5 matching bases. The germline V gene has CDR1 SEHNR and CDR2 FQNEAQ (reference sequence). The V end lost 5 bases, the J end lost 1 base, and 12 bases lay between the germline ends. The CDR3 length is 14 residues. CDR3 bases: TGTGCCAGCAGCGTAGGACGGGGTTCCTACGAGCAGTACTTC. Protein: CASSVGRGSYEQYF.

A few counts support this clonotype. J is TRBJ2-7 and V is TRBV19; D perhaps matches TRBD2 (6 bases). The CDR3 is 14 amino acids. V was shortened by 9 bases and J by 6 bases, with 21 bases between the two germline ends. CDR1 is LNHDA and CDR2 is SQIVND in the germline V gene (reference sequence). The CDR3 DNA sequence: TGTGCCAGCGCCTCTGGCGGGATGTATGGCGAGCAGTACTTC. Protein: CASASGGMYGEQYF. Supplemented by reference TRBV19 and TRBJ2-7, the full variable domain reads DGGITQSPKYLFRKEGQNVTLSCEQNLNHDAMYWYRQDPGQGLRLIYYSQIVNDFQKGDIAEGYSVSREKKESFPLTVTSAQKNPTAFYLCASASGGMYGEQYFGPGTRLTVT.

The rearrangement joins TRBV3-1 to TRBJ2-7, with 8 bases aligning to TRBD2. The CDR3 runs 17 residues. Germline V gene sequence: CDR1 LGHDT, CDR2 YNNKEL (reference sequence). J gave up 1 base and V 4 bases, and 12 bases lay outside the gene matches. The CDR3 spells CASSPQAGALRSYEQYF. The CDR3 region has the DNA TGTGCCAGCAGCCCCCAAGCGGGGGCGCTTAGATCCTACGAGCAGTACTTC.

The J gene is TRBJ2-4, the V gene TRBV7-9; D unresolved. Germline loops: CDR1 SEHNR, CDR2 FQNEAQ (reference sequence). This CDR3 contains 14 residues. V dropped 5 bases and J dropped 0 bases, with 8 bases sitting between them. CDR3 amino acids: CASSRSAAKNIQYF. The CDR3 nucleotides are TGTGCCAGCAGCCGCTCCGCAGCCAAAAACATTCAGTACTTC.

The chain employs TRBV7-9 and TRBJ2-2; D is uncertain. V was pared by 1 base and J by 5 bases, with 8 bases between. Germline V gene sequence: CDR1 SEHNR, CDR2 FQNEAQ (reference sequence). The CDR3 spans 14 residues. The CDR3 protein is CASSLVERTGELFF. The CDR3 nucleotides read TGTGCCAGCAGCTTAGTGGAGAGAACCGGGGAGCTGTTTTTT.

This clonotype was counted at least ten times. J is TRBJ2-1 and V is TRBV7-9; no reliable D call. The V gene lost 1 base and the J gene lost 4 bases, with 14 bases spanning the gap. The CDR3 is 16 residues long. Per the germline V gene, CDR1 is SEHNR and CDR2 is FQNEAQ (reference sequence). The CDR3, as DNA: TGTGCCAGCAGCTTAGAGGTGACACTGCCTTACAATGAGCAGTTCTTC. It codes for CASSLEVTLPYNEQFF.

The chain recombines TRBV6-1 with TRBJ1-6, with D possibly being TRBD1 (6 bases). Between the trimmed V and J ends, which lost 10 bases and 11 bases, there was a span of 21 bases. The CDR3 spans 14 residues. Germline CDR1 reads MNHNS; CDR2 reads SASEGT. This chain's CDR3 is CATLMGQYYPPLHF. CDR3 nucleotides: TGTGCCACCCTGATGGGACAATATTATCCACCCCTCCACTTT.

This clonotype was picked up a small number of times. The chain uses TRBV5-1 and TRBJ2-2; TRBD1 aligns across 10 bases. The V segment lost 4 bases and the J segment 2 bases; nucleotides outside the gene matches: 5. This CDR3 is 16 amino acids long. The germline CDR1 and CDR2 sequences are SGHRS and YFSETQ. Here the CDR3 DNA reads TGCGCCAGCAGCCCCAGGGACAGGGGAAACACCGGGGAGCTGTTTTTT. This gives the protein CASSPRDRGNTGELFF.

This clonotype was picked up many times. The CDR3 loop is CASRSGLGTGELFF. The CDR3 coding sequence is TGTGCCAGCAGGTCGGGACTCGGGACCGGGGAGCTGTTTTTT. The rearrangement links TRBV2 to TRBJ2-2, with D possibly matching TRBD2 (6 bases). This CDR3 comprises 14 residues. Germline CDR1 and CDR2: SNHLY and FYNNEI. V was clipped by 6 bases and J by 5 bases, with 13 bases between them.

This clonotype was detected many times. V is TRBV28 and J is TRBJ1-5, with a possible D match to TRBD1 (5 bases). CDR1 and CDR2 from the germline V gene are MDHEN and SYDVKM. The CDR3 extends over 14 amino acids. The V and J ends lost 8 bases and 1 base respectively, with 12 bases between them. CDR3 in amino acids: CASRRGESNQPQHF. The DNA of the CDR3 is TGTGCCAGCCGTAGGGGTGAAAGCAATCAGCCCCAGCATTTT.

V gene TRBV6-6 combines with J gene TRBJ2-5, with TRBD2 as a possible D gene (6 bases). Trimming removed 2 bases at V and 3 bases at J, with 10 bases between. CDR1 and CDR2 from the germline V gene are MNHNY and SVGAGI (reference sequence). The CDR3 has 14 residues. The CDR3 loop is CASSYGPSEETQYF. The CDR3 DNA reads TGTGCCAGCAGTTACGGGCCTAGCGAAGAGACCCAGTACTTC.

To note about this clonotype: Its ends do not fully match the called genes, so a read error is possible. The chain joins TRBV28 to TRBJ1-4; 10 bases fit TRBD1. This CDR3 is built from 16 residues. CDR1 and CDR2 (germline): MDHEN, SYDVKM. The CDR3 spells CASSPSDRGINEKLFF. The CDR3 bases are TGTGCGAGCAGTCCCTCGGACAGGGGGATAAATGAAAAACTGTTTTTT. Full variable domain (rest looked up from reference TRBV28 and TRBJ1-4): DVKVTQSSRYLVKRTGEKVFLECVQDMDHENMFWYRQDPGLGLRLIYFSYDVKMKEKGDIPEGYSVSREKKERFSLILESASTNQTSMYLCASSPSDRGINEKLFFGSGTQLSVL.

This clonotype has only a few counts. The gene calls are TRBV25-1 and TRBJ1-1; 8 bases fit TRBD1. With 4 bases clipped from V and 1 base from J, the junction kept 11 bases outside the gene matches. The CDR3 is made up of 17 amino acids. Germline values: CDR1 MGHDK, CDR2 SYGVNS. In DNA form, the CDR3 reads TGTGCCAGCAGTGGTTGGACAGGGTTTTTTGGGAACACTGAAGCTTTCTTT. Amino acids: CASSGWTGFFGNTEAFF.

The CDR3 DNA reads as TGTGCCAGCAGCCCCCGGACAGGGTTTGAAAAACTGTTTTTT. This sequence encodes CASSPRTGFEKLFF. V gene TRBV7-9 combines with J gene TRBJ1-4, with 8 bases matching TRBD1. With V trimmed by 5 bases and J by 7 bases, 6 bases remained unmatched. The CDR3 sequence is 14 residues long. Germline V gene lookup returns CDR1 SEHNR and CDR2 FQNEAQ (reference sequence).

This clonotype came up many times. J is TRBJ1-1 and V is TRBV29-1; D may be TRBD1 (5 bases). Germline CDR1 and CDR2: SQVTM and ANQGSEA. There are 13 residues in the CDR3. The germline V and J ends were trimmed by 1 base and 5 bases, with 11 bases remaining between them. The DNA of the CDR3 is TGCAGCGTTGAAGGGAGGGGTAGTACTGAAGCTTTCTTT. Amino acids: CSVEGRGSTEAFF.

Ten or more counts support this clonotype. This chain uses TRBV30 with TRBJ2-1; D could derive from TRBD1 or TRBD2 (5 bases each). The CDR3 is 13 amino acids. CDR1 and CDR2 from the germline V gene are GTSNPN and SVGIG (reference sequence). Trimming left V 2 bases short and J 9 bases short, with 14 bases between. CDR3 sequence (DNA): TGTGCCTGGAGTCCGGGACCGCGGAGTGAGCAGTTCTTC. Its translation: CAWSPGPRSEQFF.

Many counts were recorded for this clonotype. The V gene is TRBV7-2, the J gene TRBJ1-1; D gene unclear. V dropped 5 bases and J dropped 6 bases, with 16 bases sitting between them. The CDR3 length is 14 residues. Germline lookup yields CDR1 SGHTA and CDR2 FQGNSA. For the CDR3, the DNA is TGTGCCAGCAGCCTCGGGCCCAGCCCCCCTGAAGCTTTCTTT. It yields the protein CASSLGPSPPEAFF.

This clonotype was detected many times. The genes are TRBV28 and TRBJ2-4; D call uncertain. Germline lookup yields CDR1 MDHEN and CDR2 SYDVKM. The CDR3 spans 16 residues. Trimming took 3 bases from V and 0 from J, leaving 12 bases between them. DNA of the CDR3: TGTGCCAGCAGTTTCAGGCGGACCCTAGCCAAAAACATTCAGTACTTC. Its translation is CASSFRRTLAKNIQYF.

This sequence joins TRBV3-1 and TRBJ1-6; possible D gene TRBD1, 5 bases. Germline CDR1 and CDR2: LGHDT and YNNKEL (reference sequence). V was trimmed by 7 bases and J by 7 bases, leaving 14 bases between them. This CDR3 is 14 amino acids long. CDR3 sequence (DNA): TGTGCCAGCACCCAGCAGGGACCGAATTCACCCCTCCACTTT. Amino acid sequence: CASTQQGPNSPLHF. The complete variable domain, with remaining parts taken from reference TRBV3-1 and TRBJ1-6, reads DTAVSQTPKYLVTQMGNDKSIKCEQNLGHDTMYWYKQDSKKFLKIMFSYNNKELIINETVPNRFSPKSPDKAHLNLHINSLELGDSAVYFCASTQQGPNSPLHFGNGTRLTVT.

The chain couples TRBV5-1 to TRBJ2-2, with 7 bases that match TRBD2. V lost 5 bases and J lost 5; bases outside the gene matches: 9. The CDR3 loop spans 15 amino acids. In germline, CDR1 is SGHRS, CDR2 YFSETQ. CDR3 sequence (DNA): TGCGCCAGCAGTTCACGGGGGGTTCAAACCGGGGAGCTGTTTTTT. Its protein product is CASSSRGVQTGELFF. The entire variable domain, with the rest obtained from reference TRBV5-1 and TRBJ2-2, is as follows: KAGVTQTPRYLIKTRGQQVTLSCSPISGHRSVSWYQQTPGQGLQFLFEYFSETQRNKGNFPGRFSGRQFSNSRSEMNVSTLELGDSALYLCASSSRGVQTGELFFGEGSRLTVL.

The sample holds a few counts of this clonotype. CDR3 amino acids: CSVSTGGNLETQYF. The CDR3 coding sequence is TGCAGTGTCTCGACAGGGGGGAACCTAGAGACCCAGTACTTC. The chain couples TRBV20-1 to TRBJ2-5, with 9 bases matching TRBD1. V shed 7 bases, J shed 4 bases, and the junction held 10 bases outside the gene matches. Germline lookup yields CDR1 DFQATT and CDR2 SNEGSKA (reference sequence). The CDR3 consists of 14 residues.

This clonotype has at least ten counts. The J gene is TRBJ2-7, the V gene TRBV12-3 or TRBV12-4, with 14 bases aligning to TRBD2. Trimming cost V 6 bases and J 4 bases; bases outside gene matches: 5. This CDR3 is built from 15 residues. The CDR3 sequence: CASSLGTSGRYEQYF. In DNA, the CDR3 is TGTGCCAGCAGCCTGGGGACTAGCGGGAGATACGAGCAGTACTTC.